This TCR beta chain is drawn from a study of cytomegalovirus exposure and HLA in healthy donors. The study ran its PCR with 60 Vbeta and 13 Jbeta primers. Sequencing used immunoSEQ multiplex PCR; TCRdb keeps in-frame clones, though not all of them. This table holds about 82,000 clones, around 78% found once. Study-level findings and limits: The listing of 150 to 200 TCR beta chains classed them as cytomegalovirus-associated. What was likely a sequencing artifact was a cluster of highly shared sequence variants. A later analysis showed HLA-associated TCR beta chains outstripping equally common others in clonal expansion. Of the V segments, some could not be distinguished, including TRBV6-2 and TRBV6-3, and were excluded.

The CDR3 has 16 residues. The ends lost 0 bases at V and 4 bases at J; junction bases unmatched: 6. CDR1 and CDR2 (germline): MNHEY, SVGAGI. Worth noting for this clone: Its target is not known.

The sequencing sample was made of PBMCs. The sequence was collected from a male donor in good health and CMV-seropositive. The chain combines TRBV6-5 with TRBJ2-7; 10 nucleotides agree with TRBD2. The CDR3 is CASSYSYQREGYEQYF. DNA for the CDR3: TGTGCCAGCAGTTACTCGTATCAGCGGGAGGGGTACGAGCAGTACTTC.